What follows are 6 T cell receptor beta chains derived from one specimen sequenced in a study of CD8+ T cells in alopecia areata. Sequencing relied on a cDNA template that was reverse transcribed from extracted RNA. This table comes from immunoSEQ multiplex PCR, and its TCRdb copy is limited to in-frame clones, with some not included. The sample holds 150,000 to 200,000 clones, around three fifths seen once. This sample's treatment: oral pan-JAK inhibitor, 5-10 mg twice daily. Sequencing used CD4+ T cells sorted from blood, obtained at week 49, from a patient treated with tofacitinib. The receptors originated from a human donor with alopecia areata.

The chain joins TRBV30 to TRBJ2-3; D gene ambiguous. The V end was cut by 0 bases, the J end by 0 bases, with 1 base between. Germline CDR1 GTSNPN, CDR2 SVGIG (reference sequence). The CDR3 covers 12 residues. CDR3 in amino acids: CAWSVSTDTQYF. Here the CDR3 DNA reads TGTGCCTGGAGTGTTAGCACAGATACGCAGTATTTT.

This chain links TRBV5-1 with TRBJ2-5; 8 positions match TRBD1. CDR1 and CDR2 from the germline V gene are SGHRS and YFSETQ. V shed 5 bases and J 5 bases; nucleotides not matched to a gene: 5. The CDR3 runs to 13 residues. The CDR3 sequence: CASRDRAMETQYF. The DNA of the CDR3 is TGCGCCAGCAGGGACAGGGCAATGGAGACCCAGTACTTC.

This sequence joins TRBV14 and TRBJ2-3, with TRBD2 matching over 7 bases. This CDR3 has 17 residues. V lost 4 bases and J lost 2; bases outside the gene matches: 12. Looked up from germline, CDR1 is SGHDN and CDR2 is FVKESK. CDR3 nucleotide sequence: TGTGCCAGCAGCCCTCACGGGACTACCAGGGTCACAGATACGCAGTATTTT. Its translation: CASSPHGTTRVTDTQYF.

The V and J genes are TRBV7-7 and TRBJ2-5; a possible D gene is TRBD1 (5 bases). The V gene's germline CDR1 is SSHAT and CDR2 FNYEAQ (reference sequence). Trimming left V 1 base short and J 1 base short, with 7 bases between. The CDR3 runs 14 residues. The CDR3 nucleotides are TGTGCCAGCAGCTTAGGGCAGGGCCAAGAGACCCAGTACTTC. Protein sequence: CASSLGQGQETQYF.

This clone was counted a few times. The chain uses TRBV5-4 and TRBJ2-1; D gene uncertain. Germline V lookup: CDR1 SGHNT, CDR2 YYREEE (reference sequence). The CDR3 totals 12 residues. Trimming shortened V by 4 bases and J by 9 bases, and 11 bases separated the two germline ends. The CDR3 DNA reads as TGTGCCAGCAGCAACTGGGTTGGTGAGCAGTTCTTC. Its translation is CASSNWVGEQFF.

This chain connects TRBV5-1 to TRBJ2-3, with D tentatively TRBD1 (6 bases). Looked up from germline, CDR1 is SGHRS and CDR2 is YFSETQ. The V gene lost 5 bases and the J gene lost 1 base, with 14 bases spanning the gap. The CDR3 runs to 15 residues. CDR3 sequence (DNA): TGCGCCAGCAGAGTGTCGGCAGGGGGCACAGATACGCAGTATTTT. It specifies CASRVSAGGTDTQYF.